A selection of T cell receptor beta chains follows, all from one sample in a study of immune evolution from preneoplasia to lung adenocarcinoma. Assay used: immunoSEQ multiplex PCR; TCRdb lists only in-frame clones, some missing. The sample has several thousand clones, 65% to 80% seen once. The sample taken for sequencing was FFPE adjacent normal lung tissue. Source of these receptors: a person aged 65 to 79 with lung adenocarcinoma. The CDR3 runs from the conserved cysteine through the conserved F or W. The order of the fields is J gene, D gene, clone size, V gene, CDR3 DNA, CDR3 protein. D genes are given only for firm matches. Expanded clones are given a class, and other clones once, few, many or no size at all.

TRBJ2-7 | TRBD1 | . | TRBV11-3 | TGTGCCAGCAGCTTAGAAAGCGAGTGTGGGGACAGGGGGCTCCACGAGCAGTACTTC | CASSLESECGDRGLHEQYF
TRBJ1-5 | TRBD1 | . | TRBV5-5 | TGTGCCAGCAGCTCGGACAGGGCAGTCGAAGGAGTTGAGCCCCAGCATTTT | CASSSDRAVEGVEPQHF
TRBJ2-7 | . | . | TRBV5-1 | TGCGCCAGCAGCTCCTTAGTTGGCGAGCAGTACTTC | CASSSLVGEQYF
TRBJ1-5 | TRBD1 | . | TRBV13 | TGTGCCAGCAGCCTACTGACAGGGGGTGCGGAGCAGCCCCAGCATTTT | CASSLLTGGAEQPQHF
TRBJ1-5 | . | once | TRBV28 | TGTGCCAGCAGTTTTCTGGTGGGTAATGATCCCCAGCATTTT | CASSFLVGNDPQHF
TRBJ2-1 | . | . | TRBV29-1 | TGCAGCGTTCAGCGGAGCTCCTACAATGAGCAGTTCTTC | CSVQRSSYNEQFF
TRBJ2-1 | . | . | TRBV7-8 | TGTGCCAGCAGCTTAGGGTTCAGAAGCTCCTACAATGAGCAGTTCTTC | CASSLGFRSSYNEQFF
TRBJ2-7 | . | few | TRBV11-2 | TGTGCCAGCAGCCCCCGGACAGGAGGGAGAGAGCAGTACTTC | CASSPRTGGREQYF
TRBJ1-2 | TRBD1 | . | TRBV11-2 | TGTGCCAGCAGCTTGGCGCGGACAGGGGTTAGTGGCTACACCTTC | CASSLARTGVSGYTF
TRBJ2-7 | . | . | TRBV7-8 | TGTGCCAGCAGCTCCGTTCCACAGCGTTCCTACGAGCAGTACTTC | CASSSVPQRSYEQYF
TRBJ2-5 | . | . | TRBV2 | TGTGCCAGCAGTGAATGGCACGAGGAGGAGACCCAGTACTTC | CASSEWHEEETQYF
TRBJ2-1 | TRBD2 | . | TRBV11-2 | TGTGCCAGCAGCTTAGTGCGGACTAGCGGCCTCTACAATGAGCAGTTCTTC | CASSLVRTSGLYNEQFF
TRBJ2-7 | TRBD2 | . | TRBV27 | TGTGCCAGCAGTAGAGGGACTAGCGGGGGCGGCGAGCAGTACTTC | CASSRGTSGGGEQYF
TRBJ2-3 | TRBD2 | . | TRBV7-2 | TGTGCCAGCAGCTCCCGAGCGGGGGGGCCAGCAGATACGCAGTATTTT | CASSSRAGGPADTQYF
TRBJ1-3 | . | few | TRBV5-4 | TGTGCCAGCAGCTTGGAGGAGTCCCTCTCTGGAAACACCATATATTTT | CASSLEESLSGNTIYF
TRBJ2-1 | . | . | TRBV30 | TGTGCCTGGAGTATTAGCCGAGGGGCCAGCTCCTACAATGAGCAGTTCTTC | CAWSISRGASSYNEQFF
TRBJ1-5 | . | few | TRBV7-2 | TGTGCCAGCAGCCTCCTTTATAGCAATCAGCCCCAGCATTTT | CASSLLYSNQPQHF
TRBJ2-1 | TRBD2 | . | TRBV25-1 | TGTGCCAGCAGCCACGGGACTAGCGGGATCAATGAGCAGTTCTTC | CASSHGTSGINEQFF
TRBJ1-1 | . | . | TRBV7-2 | TGTGCCAGCAGCTTAGATCGGGCTGAAGCTTTCTTT | CASSLDRAEAFF
TRBJ2-5 | . | . | TRBV15 | TGTGCCACCAGCAGAGAGTCGGTAGGCGGGGAGACCCAGTACTTC | CATSRESVGGETQYF
TRBJ2-7 | TRBD1 | . | TRBV30 | TGTGCCTGGGGTACTTCCGGGACAGGGGGCGAGCAGTACTTC | CAWGTSGTGGEQYF
TRBJ2-5 | . | . | TRBV7-9 | TGTGCCAGCAGCTCCCCTCCGAAAGAGACCCAGTACTTC | CASSSPPKETQYF
TRBJ1-1 | . | . | TRBV7-8 | TGTGCCAGCAGCCCCACTCGGCCAGGTAACACTGAAGCTTTCTTT | CASSPTRPGNTEAFF
TRBJ2-7 | . | . | TRBV11-2 | TGTGCCAGCAGCTTAGATCATCTAGAGGGCTCCTACGAGCAGTACTTC | CASSLDHLEGSYEQYF
TRBJ2-1 | . | . | TRBV28 | TGTGCCAGCAGACTTCTAGGGTCCATTAATGAGCAGTTCTTC | CASRLLGSINEQFF
TRBJ2-7 | . | once | TRBV4-1 | TGCGCCAGCAGCCAAGACCGGGACCAGAACTCCTACGAGCAGTACTTC | CASSQDRDQNSYEQYF
TRBJ2-2 | . | . | TRBV28 | TGTGCCAGCAGTTTTGCGGGGCTAGCCGGGGAGCTGTTTTTT | CASSFAGLAGELFF
TRBJ2-1 | . | once | TRBV2 | TGTGCCAGCAGCGGGGGCTCCTACAATGAGCAGTTCTTC | CASSGGSYNEQFF